This T cell receptor (beta chain) was sequenced in a study of blood T cell repertoires in COVID-19. Under the authors' procedure: For nucleated cells, counts were estimated from reference gene primer amplification. Repertoires were generated with immunoSEQ multiplex PCR, while TCRdb's copy carries only in-frame clones and drops some. From that table come the V and J calls and clone size; the DNA was used to work out D and trimming. The sample records some 380,000 clones, about four fifths being singletons. Germline V gives CDR1 SGHTS, CDR2 YDEGEE. This CDR3 spans 17 amino acids. The V end lost 1 base, the J end lost 3 bases, and 17 bases lay between the germline ends.

This receptor was obtained from a human donor with acute or convalescent COVID-19. The donor label of this sample is uncertain. The sequencing input was peripheral blood. The rearrangement links TRBV5-8 to TRBJ1-5, with D perhaps matching TRBD1 (5 bases). CDR3 loop: CASSLWGGGLNNQPQHF. CDR3 DNA: TGTGCCAGCAGCTTGTGGGGGGGAGGCCTTAACAATCAGCCCCAGCATTTT.